This TCR beta chain is from a study of CD4 T cells in relation to SARS-CoV-2 and coronaviruses. Study context: TCR beta CDR3s were sequenced after roughly ten-day antigen culture of PBMCs.

Measured with immunoSEQ multiplex PCR; TCRdb has only the in-frame clones, and not every one. The sample holds 9,500 to 12,000 clones, 70% to 80% seen once. The germline V gene has CDR1 LNHDA and CDR2 SQIVND (reference sequence). The CDR3 runs to 15 residues. With V trimmed by 3 bases and J by 4 bases, 8 bases remained unmatched. CD4+ T cells from unexposed donors were obtained before the COVID-19 pandemic (2011-2018). After ten to eleven days of culture, CD4+ T cells were isolated. Unexposed-donor CD4+ T cells were probed with SARS-CoV-2 S/N and four cold-coronavirus spikes, cells permitting. Study conclusions and caveats: Monoreactive clones expanded significantly more to SARS-CoV-2 than crossreactive clones did.

With regard to this clone: Antigen specificity is unknown.

The chain combines TRBV19 with TRBJ1-2; 7 bases agree with TRBD1. The material sequenced was CD4+ T cells from PBMCs, cultured in vitro. The receptor was derived from a human donor in good health. The CDR3 nucleotides read TGTGCCAGTAGTATGGGAGGGGGACAGTCCTATGGCTACACCTTC. Encoded protein: CASSMGGGQSYGYTF.